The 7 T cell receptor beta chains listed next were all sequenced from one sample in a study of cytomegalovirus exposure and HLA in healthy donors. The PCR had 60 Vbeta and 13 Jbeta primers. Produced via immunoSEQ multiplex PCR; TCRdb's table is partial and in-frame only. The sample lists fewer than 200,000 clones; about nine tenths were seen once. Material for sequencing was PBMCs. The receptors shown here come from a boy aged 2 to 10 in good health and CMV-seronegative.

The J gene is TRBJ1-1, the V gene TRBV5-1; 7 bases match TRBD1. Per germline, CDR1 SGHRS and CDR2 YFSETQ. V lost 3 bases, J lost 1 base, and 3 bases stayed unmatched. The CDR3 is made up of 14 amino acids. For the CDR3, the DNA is TGCGCCAGCAGCTGGGACAGCACGAACACTGAAGCTTTCTTT. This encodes CASSWDSTNTEAFF.

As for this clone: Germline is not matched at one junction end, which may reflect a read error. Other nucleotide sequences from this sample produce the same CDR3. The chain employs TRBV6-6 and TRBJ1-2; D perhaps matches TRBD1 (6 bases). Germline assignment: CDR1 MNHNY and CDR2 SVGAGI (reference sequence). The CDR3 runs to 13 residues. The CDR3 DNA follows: TGCGCCAGCAGTTTGTACAGGGTCGGGGGCTACACCTTC. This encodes CASSLYRVGGYTF.

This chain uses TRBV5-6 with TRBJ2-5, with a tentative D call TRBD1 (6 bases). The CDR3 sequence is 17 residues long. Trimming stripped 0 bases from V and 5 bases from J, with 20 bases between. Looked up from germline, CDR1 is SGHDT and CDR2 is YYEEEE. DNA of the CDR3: TGTGCCAGCAGCTTGGGCCCCTCGGCAGGGGCCTACGAGACCCAGTACTTC. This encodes CASSLGPSAGAYETQYF.

The CDR3 coding sequence is TGCGCCAGCAGCCGCGGGGGAAACTCGGACTACAATGAGCAGTTCTTC. The encoded protein is CASSRGGNSDYNEQFF. The chain uses TRBV5-1 and TRBJ2-1, with 7 bases that match TRBD2. CDR1 is SGHRS and CDR2 is YFSETQ in the germline V gene. The trim removed 4 bases at V and 3 bases at J, leaving 10 bases unmatched. CDR3 size: 16 residues.

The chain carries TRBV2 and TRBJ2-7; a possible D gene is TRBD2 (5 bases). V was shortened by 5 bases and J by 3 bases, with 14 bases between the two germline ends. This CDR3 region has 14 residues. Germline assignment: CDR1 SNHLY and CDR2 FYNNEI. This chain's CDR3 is CASSPDYRYYEQYF. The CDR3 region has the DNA TGTGCCAGCAGTCCTGACTACCGTTACTACGAGCAGTACTTC.

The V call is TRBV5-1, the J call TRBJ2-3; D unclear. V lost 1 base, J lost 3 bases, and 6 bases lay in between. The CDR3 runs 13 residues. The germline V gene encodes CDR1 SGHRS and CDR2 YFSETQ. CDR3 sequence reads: CASSLILTDTQYF. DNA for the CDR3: TGCGCCAGCAGCTTGATCCTTACAGATACGCAGTATTTT.

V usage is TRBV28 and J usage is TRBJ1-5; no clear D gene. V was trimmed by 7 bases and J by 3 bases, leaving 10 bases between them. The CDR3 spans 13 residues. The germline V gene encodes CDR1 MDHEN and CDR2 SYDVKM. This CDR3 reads CASTEELNQPQHF. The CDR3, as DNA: TGTGCCAGCACCGAAGAGCTCAATCAGCCCCAGCATTTT.